The 32 T cell receptor beta chains below come from one sample, sequenced in a study of T cell repertoires in ileal Crohn's disease. Time point described: neoterminal ileum biopsy at postoperative endoscopy, about 6 months after surgery. The assay was immunoSEQ multiplex PCR, and TCRdb's table has in-frame clones only and misses some. The sample comprises 9,500 to 15,000 clones, around 86% of which are singletons, and roughly 10% rests with the top ten. Sequenced: ileal tissue. The receptors shown here come from an adult with Crohn's disease.

The chain is built from TRBV7-8 and TRBJ2-7; 9 nucleotides match TRBD2. In germline, CDR1 is SGHVS, CDR2 FQNEAQ. V lost 4 bases, J lost 7 bases, and 11 bases stayed unmatched. The CDR3 covers 15 residues. DNA for the CDR3: TGTGCCAGCAGCTCCCCGGCGGGAGGGAGTGGGGAGCAGTACTTC. Residues: CASSSPAGGSGEQYF.

The V gene is TRBV11-2, the J gene TRBJ2-7, with 9 bases fitting TRBD1. The germline V gene encodes CDR1 SGHAT and CDR2 FQNNGV. The CDR3 spans 14 residues. J was trimmed by 5 bases and V by 5 bases; bases with no gene match: 7. The CDR3 nucleotides read TGTGCCAGCAGCCGCCGGGACAGGGCCCACGAGCAGTACTTC. As protein: CASSRRDRAHEQYF.

This chain uses TRBV9 with TRBJ2-2, with D tentatively TRBD1 (5 bases). The CDR3 spans 14 residues. Per germline, CDR1 SGDLS and CDR2 YYNGEE. The V and J ends lost 4 bases and 3 bases respectively, with 10 bases between them. CDR3 in amino acids: CASSSRVDTGELFF. CDR3 sequence (DNA): TGTGCCAGCAGCAGCAGGGTCGACACCGGGGAGCTGTTTTTT.

The rearrangement joins TRBV18 to TRBJ1-1, with D maybe TRBD1 (5 bases). The CDR3 is 13 residues long. Per the germline V gene, CDR1 is KGHSH and CDR2 is LQKENI. V shed 2 bases and J shed 4 bases, with 8 bases lying between them. CDR3 sequence: CASSPSGFTEAFF. The CDR3 coding sequence is TGTGCCAGCTCACCATCAGGGTTCACTGAAGCTTTCTTT.

V is TRBV2 and J is TRBJ1-5; D possibly corresponds to TRBD1 (5 bases). Germline V gene sequence: CDR1 SNHLY, CDR2 FYNNEI. The CDR3 loop spans 12 amino acids. Trimming stripped 6 bases from V and 5 bases from J, with 8 bases between. CDR3 DNA: TGTGCCAGCAGGGGCAGGGATCAGCCCCAGCATTTT. As protein: CASRGRDQPQHF. The full variable domain, in which reference TRBV2 and TRBJ1-5 provide the parts outside the CDR3, is EPEVTQTPSHQVTQMGQEVILRCVPISNHLYFYWYRQILGQKVEFLVSFYNNEISEKSEIFDDQFSVERPDGSNFTLKIRSTKLEDSAMYFCASRGRDQPQHFGDGTRLSIL.

This chain joins TRBV6-1 and TRBJ2-7; possibly TRBD2 for D (5 bases). The V gene's germline CDR1 is MNHNS and CDR2 SASEGT. The V end lost 5 bases, the J end lost 7 bases, and 18 bases lay between the germline ends. The CDR3 extends over 14 amino acids. CDR3: CASSFTLGGGEQYF. The CDR3 region has the DNA TGTGCCAGCAGTTTCACCCTAGGAGGTGGGGAGCAGTACTTC.

V usage is TRBV27 and J usage is TRBJ2-6, with 9 bases aligning to TRBD1. V lost 4 bases, J lost 0 bases, and 10 bases stayed unmatched. Germline-derived CDR1 and CDR2 are MNHEY and SMNVEV (reference sequence). The CDR3 totals 19 residues. CDR3 loop: CASSSYWTGVHSGANVLTF. The CDR3 nucleotides read TGTGCCAGCAGTTCCTACTGGACAGGGGTCCACTCTGGGGCCAACGTCCTGACTTTC.

V usage is TRBV10-2 and J usage is TRBJ2-7; 8 bases fit TRBD1. Germline V lookup: CDR1 WSHSY, CDR2 SAAADI. This CDR3 spans 14 amino acids. The V gene end was trimmed by 6 bases and the J gene end by 4 bases; junction bases not matched to a gene: 8. The CDR3 bases are TGCGCCAGCAGGCCGACAGGGGCCAATTACGAGCAGTACTTC. Amino acids: CASRPTGANYEQYF.

The chain combines TRBV7-2 with TRBJ2-1; 10 bases line up with TRBD2. V was clipped by 5 bases and J by 3 bases; unmatched bases: 4. Germline CDR1 and CDR2: SGHTA and FQGNSA. CDR3 length: 15 amino acids. CDR3 nucleotide sequence: TGTGCCAGCAGCAAAGGACTAGCGGTCTACAATGAGCAGTTCTTC. Its protein product is CASSKGLAVYNEQFF.

The chain is built from TRBV7-2 and TRBJ1-5; D is undetermined. Germline values: CDR1 SGHTA, CDR2 FQGNSA. This CDR3 has 15 residues. V shed 1 base and J shed 3 bases, with 10 bases lying between them. The CDR3 is CASSLDTTFNQPQHF. CDR3 nucleotide sequence: TGTGCCAGCAGCTTAGATACGACATTCAATCAGCCCCAGCATTTT. Full variable domain (outside the CDR3, taken from reference TRBV7-2 and TRBJ1-5): GAGVSQSPSNKVTEKGKDVELRCDPISGHTALYWYRQSLGQGLEFLIYFQGNSAPDKSGLPSDRFSAERTGGSVSTLTIQRTQQEDSAVYLCASSLDTTFNQPQHFGDGTRLSIL.

This chain uses TRBV9 with TRBJ1-3, with D possibly matching TRBD1 (5 bases). Trimming removed 3 bases from V and 4 bases from J, with 14 bases in between. Germline V gene sequence: CDR1 SGDLS, CDR2 YYNGEE. The CDR3 spans 15 residues. DNA of the CDR3: TGTGCCAGCAGCGCTTCAGGGTACTCGGGAAACACCATATATTTT. Translation: CASSASGYSGNTIYF.

V usage is TRBV10-3 and J usage is TRBJ1-4; 10 nucleotides align to TRBD1. CDR3 length: 16 residues. Trimming cost V 3 bases and J 7 bases; bases outside gene matches: 8. CDR1 is ENHRY and CDR2 is SYGVKD in the germline V gene. This CDR3 is CAISEAVGTGAEKLFF. CDR3 bases: TGTGCCATCAGTGAAGCGGTGGGGACAGGGGCTGAAAAACTGTTTTTT.

This clone was recorded only once. This chain connects TRBV14 to TRBJ1-6; 8 bases align to TRBD1. Germline loops: CDR1 SGHDN, CDR2 FVKESK. The CDR3 is 15 residues long. The junction had 5 bases not matched to a gene; V was cut back by 1 base and J by 9 bases. The DNA for the CDR3 is TGTGCCAGCAGCCAAGCTTCGGACAGGGTTTCACCCCTCCACTTT. Its protein is CASSQASDRVSPLHF.

The J gene is TRBJ1-2, the V gene TRBV9, with 9 bases aligning to TRBD1. The germline V gene has CDR1 SGDLS and CDR2 YYNGEE. The V and J ends lost 4 bases and 4 bases, in that order; junction bases with no gene match: 11. This CDR3 region has 16 residues. CDR3 nucleotides: TGTGCCAGCAGCTCACCGGACAGGGGAGTCGCCTATGGCTACACCTTC. It yields the protein CASSSPDRGVAYGYTF.

The chain recombines TRBV11-3 with TRBJ2-7; D not resolved. V was pared by 4 bases and J by 4 bases, with 5 bases between. CDR1 is SGHNT and CDR2 is YENEEA in the germline V gene. The CDR3 has 11 amino acids. As DNA, the CDR3 is TGTGCCAGCAGCTCTCTATACGAGCAGTACTTC. Protein: CASSSLYEQYF.

The genes are TRBV5-1 and TRBJ2-5; D is perhaps TRBD1 (6 bases). The CDR3 spans 14 residues. The ends were cut back, 0 bases at V and 4 bases at J, with 10 bases in the middle. Germline V gene data show CDR1 as SGHRS and CDR2 as YFSETQ. CDR3 DNA: TGCGCCAGCAGCTTGGGACAGGTGATAGAGACCCAGTACTTC. Translated: CASSLGQVIETQYF.

The V and J genes are TRBV9 and TRBJ2-1; 8 nucleotides agree with TRBD2. Germline V gene data show CDR1 as SGDLS and CDR2 as YYNGEE. Trimming removed 2 bases from V and 6 bases from J; junction bases left unmatched: 7. The CDR3 runs to 15 residues. This CDR3 reads CASSVTGGAPNEQFF. The CDR3 coding sequence is TGTGCCAGCAGCGTCACCGGGGGGGCCCCCAATGAGCAGTTCTTC.

V usage is TRBV6-1 and J usage is TRBJ2-2; D not resolved. V was shortened by 3 bases and J by 4 bases, with 9 bases between the two germline ends. Germline assignment: CDR1 MNHNS and CDR2 SASEGT. The CDR3 extends over 14 amino acids. CDR3 protein: CASSDIWATGELFF. CDR3 bases: TGTGCCAGCAGTGATATTTGGGCCACCGGGGAGCTGTTTTTT.

This sequence joins TRBV7-8 and TRBJ1-5; D unresolved. Trimming shortened V by 5 bases and J by 9 bases, and 14 bases separated the two germline ends. CDR3 length: 13 amino acids. The V gene's germline CDR1 is SGHVS and CDR2 FQNEAQ. The CDR3 sequence is CASSDNYLRPQHF. Here the CDR3 DNA reads TGTGCCAGCAGCGACAATTACCTCAGGCCCCAGCATTTT.

The gene calls are TRBV5-1 and TRBJ2-7, with 12 bases matching TRBD2. Germline V gene sequence: CDR1 SGHRS, CDR2 YFSETQ. The CDR3 sequence is 15 residues long. Trimming at V came to 2 bases and at J to 6 bases, leaving 6 bases not matched to a gene. Here the CDR3 reads CASSLRLAGASEQYF. For the CDR3, the DNA is TGCGCCAGCAGCTTAAGACTAGCGGGAGCCTCCGAGCAGTACTTC. Full variable domain (outside the CDR3, taken from reference TRBV5-1 and TRBJ2-7): KAGVTQTPRYLIKTRGQQVTLSCSPISGHRSVSWYQQTPGQGLQFLFEYFSETQRNKGNFPGRFSGRQFSNSRSEMNVSTLELGDSALYLCASSLRLAGASEQYFGPGTRLTVT.

The chain has TRBV27 and TRBJ1-4, with no clear D. Germline V gene data show CDR1 as MNHEY and CDR2 as SMNVEV (reference sequence). V lost 6 bases to trimming and J lost 8 bases, with 13 bases between them. The CDR3 spans 13 residues. CDR3 loop: CASRSRVEEKLFF. DNA for the CDR3: TGTGCCAGCAGGTCGCGGGTTGAGGAAAAACTGTTTTTT.

The chain couples TRBV2 to TRBJ1-1, with 7 bases that match TRBD1. This CDR3 spans 14 amino acids. Germline trimming cut 4 bases from V and 3 bases from J; bases unmatched to any gene: 5. Germline V CDR1 and CDR2: SNHLY, FYNNEI. CDR3 in amino acids: CASSGLRGYTEAFF. CDR3 DNA sequence: TGTGCCAGCAGTGGGCTCAGGGGGTACACTGAAGCTTTCTTT. The full variable domain, its missing parts supplied by reference TRBV2 and TRBJ1-1, is EPEVTQTPSHQVTQMGQEVILRCVPISNHLYFYWYRQILGQKVEFLVSFYNNEISEKSEIFDDQFSVERPDGSNFTLKIRSTKLEDSAMYFCASSGLRGYTEAFFGQGTRLTVV.

The chain joins TRBV27 to TRBJ1-2; D unresolved. Germline CDR1 MNHEY, CDR2 SMNVEV (reference sequence). The V end was cut by 7 bases, the J end by 0 bases, with 12 bases between. This CDR3 is 14 amino acids long. The CDR3 bases are TGTGCCAGCACCCGGACTGCAGCTAACTATGGCTACACCTTC. The encoded protein is CASTRTAANYGYTF.

This clone ranks as medium-sized. The rearrangement links TRBV28 to TRBJ1-3; D perhaps matches TRBD1 (5 bases). Germline-derived CDR1 and CDR2 are MDHEN and SYDVKM. CDR3 length: 17 residues. V shed 2 bases and J shed 0 bases, with 14 bases lying between them. CDR3 sequence: CASSLTRQFHSGNTIYF. CDR3 DNA sequence: TGTGCCAGCAGTTTAACCAGACAGTTCCACTCTGGAAACACCATATATTTT.

The chain couples TRBV29-1 to TRBJ2-7; 11 bases line up with TRBD2. With 6 bases clipped from V and 5 bases from J, the junction kept 6 bases outside the gene matches. The germline V gene encodes CDR1 SQVTM and CDR2 ANQGSEA. The CDR3 runs 13 residues. The CDR3 loop reads CSVATSGRNEQYF. DNA of the CDR3: TGCAGCGTCGCCACTAGCGGGAGAAACGAGCAGTACTTC.

This clone is a singleton in its sample. The genes are TRBV19 and TRBJ1-5; D possibly corresponds to TRBD1 (6 bases). The V and J ends lost 7 bases and 2 bases respectively, with 18 bases between them. The V gene's germline CDR1 is LNHDA and CDR2 SQIVND (reference sequence). This CDR3 contains 16 residues. The chain's CDR3 is CASTPKGGRGNQPQHF. In DNA, the CDR3 is TGTGCCAGTACCCCGAAGGGGGGGAGGGGCAATCAGCCCCAGCATTTT.

This clone was seen a few times. The chain is built from TRBV5-1 and TRBJ2-1, with TRBD1 matching over 9 bases. This CDR3 region has 16 residues. CDR1 and CDR2 (germline): SGHRS, YFSETQ. Trimming removed 3 bases from V and 4 bases from J; junction bases left unmatched: 8. The CDR3 protein is CASSWTGTGLYNEQFF. The CDR3 nucleotides read TGCGCCAGCAGCTGGACCGGGACAGGGTTGTACAATGAGCAGTTCTTC.

The J gene is TRBJ2-7, the V gene TRBV7-2; D remains ambiguous. The ends were cut back, 3 bases at V and 2 bases at J, with 11 bases in the middle. The CDR3 has 14 amino acids. Per the germline V gene, CDR1 is SGHTA and CDR2 is FQGNSA. CDR3 residues: CASSFSRLTYEQYF. The CDR3 DNA reads TGTGCCAGCAGCTTCTCGCGACTCACCTACGAGCAGTACTTC.

This chain joins TRBV30 and TRBJ2-7; D gene unclear. V lost 2 bases and J lost 0, with 8 bases in between. The V gene's germline CDR1 is GTSNPN and CDR2 SVGIG (reference sequence). The CDR3 sequence is 13 residues long. The CDR3 loop reads CAWSSDRSYEQYF. The CDR3 bases are TGTGCCTGGAGTAGCGACCGCTCCTACGAGCAGTACTTC.

This clone was seen only a few times. This chain links TRBV19 with TRBJ1-2, with TRBD1 matching 7 bases. Germline V lookup: CDR1 LNHDA, CDR2 SQIVND (reference sequence). J gave up 8 bases and V 9 bases, and 15 bases lay outside the gene matches. CDR3 size: 14 residues. The CDR3, as DNA: TGTGCCAGCCTAGGGACAGCGAACATCGGAGGCTACACCTTC. It encodes CASLGTANIGGYTF.

The V and J genes are TRBV18 and TRBJ2-7; TRBD2 matches 8 bases. The CDR3 runs to 15 residues. V was clipped by 3 bases and J by 7 bases; unmatched bases: 11. Germline assignment: CDR1 KGHSH and CDR2 LQKENI. The CDR3 DNA sequence: TGTGCCAGCTCACCCGCACCGGGACTAGGGGTTGAGCAGTACTTC. This sequence encodes CASSPAPGLGVEQYF.

This clone was counted between two and nine times. This rearrangement joins TRBV6-6 to TRBJ1-1, with TRBD1 matching 9 bases. With V trimmed by 7 bases and J by 9 bases, 12 bases remained unmatched. Per germline, CDR1 MNHNY and CDR2 SVGAGI (reference sequence). The CDR3 is made up of 14 amino acids. Here the CDR3 reads CASTQNRDREKAFF. Here the CDR3 DNA reads TGTGCCAGCACTCAGAACCGGGACAGGGAAAAAGCTTTCTTT.